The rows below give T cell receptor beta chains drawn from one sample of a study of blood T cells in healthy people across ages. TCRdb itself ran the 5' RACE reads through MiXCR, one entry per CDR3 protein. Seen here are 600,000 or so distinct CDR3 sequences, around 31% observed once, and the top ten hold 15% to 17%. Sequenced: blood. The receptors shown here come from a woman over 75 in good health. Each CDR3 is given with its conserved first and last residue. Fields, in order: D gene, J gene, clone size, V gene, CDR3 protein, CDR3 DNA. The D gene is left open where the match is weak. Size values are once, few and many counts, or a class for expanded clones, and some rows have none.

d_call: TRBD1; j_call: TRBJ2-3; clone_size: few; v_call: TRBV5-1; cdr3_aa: CASSLQGGGKDTQYF; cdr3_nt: TGCGCCAGCAGCTTGCAAGGGGGCGGAAAAGATACGCAGTATTTT
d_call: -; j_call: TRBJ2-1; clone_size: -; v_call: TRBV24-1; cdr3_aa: CATSNPRRNYNEQFF; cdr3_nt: TGTGCCACCAGTAACCCCCGCCGGAACTACAATGAGCAGTTCTTC
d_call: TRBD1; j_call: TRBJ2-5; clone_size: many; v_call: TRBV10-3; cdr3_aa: CAISDGQGYQETQYF; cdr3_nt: TGTGCCATCAGTGATGGACAGGGGTACCAAGAGACCCAGTACTTC
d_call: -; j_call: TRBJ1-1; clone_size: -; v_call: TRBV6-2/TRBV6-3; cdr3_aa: CASNGKPGQPVNTEAFF; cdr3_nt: TGTGCCAGCAATGGTAAACCGGGCCAGCCCGTGAACACTGAAGCTTTCTTT
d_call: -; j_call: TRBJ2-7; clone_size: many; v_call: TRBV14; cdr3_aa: CASSLTWGPGRTSYEQYF; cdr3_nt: TGTGCCAGCAGCCTGACATGGGGACCGGGGAGAACTTCCTACGAGCAGTACTTC
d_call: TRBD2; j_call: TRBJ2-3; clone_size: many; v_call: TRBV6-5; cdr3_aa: CASSSLAGDTDTQYF; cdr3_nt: TGTGCCAGCAGCTCACTAGCGGGGGACACAGATACGCAGTATTTT
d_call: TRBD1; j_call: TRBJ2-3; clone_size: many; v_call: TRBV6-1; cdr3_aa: CASRLQGAADTQYF; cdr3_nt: TGTGCCAGCAGGTTACAGGGGGCGGCAGATACGCAGTATTTT
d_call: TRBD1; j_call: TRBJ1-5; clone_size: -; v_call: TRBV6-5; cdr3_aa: CASRPGQGHQPQHF; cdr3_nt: TGTGCCAGCAGGCCTGGACAGGGGCATCAGCCCCAGCATTTT
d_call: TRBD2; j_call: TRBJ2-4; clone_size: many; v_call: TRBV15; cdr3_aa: CATSGASGGAVIQYF; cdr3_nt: TGTGCCACCAGCGGGGCTAGCGGGGGGGCCGTCATTCAGTACTTC
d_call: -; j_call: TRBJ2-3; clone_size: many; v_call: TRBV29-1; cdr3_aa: CSVEGIGGRTDTQYF; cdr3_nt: TGCAGCGTTGAGGGGATTGGCGGGCGCACAGATACGCAGTATTTT
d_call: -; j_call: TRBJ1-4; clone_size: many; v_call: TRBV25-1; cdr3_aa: CASSVARSRHEKLFF; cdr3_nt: TGTGCCAGCAGTGTTGCCAGGTCGCGGCATGAAAAACTGTTTTTT
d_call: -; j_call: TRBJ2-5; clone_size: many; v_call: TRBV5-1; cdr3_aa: CASSADSRETQYF; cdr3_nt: TGCGCCAGCAGCGCGGACAGCCGGGAGACCCAGTACTTC
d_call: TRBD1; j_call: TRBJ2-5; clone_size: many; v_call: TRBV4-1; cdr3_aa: CASSQPDRDQETQYF; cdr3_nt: TGCGCCAGCAGCCAACCCGACAGGGACCAAGAGACCCAGTACTTC
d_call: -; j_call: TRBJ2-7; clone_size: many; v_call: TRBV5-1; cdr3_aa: CASSLDSKVYEQYF; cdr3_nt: TGCGCCAGCAGCTTGGACAGTAAGGTCTACGAGCAGTACTTC
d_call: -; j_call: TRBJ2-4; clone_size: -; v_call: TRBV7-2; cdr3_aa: CASSLTAENIQYF; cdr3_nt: TGTGCCAGCAGTCTGACAGCCGAAAACATTCAGTACTTC
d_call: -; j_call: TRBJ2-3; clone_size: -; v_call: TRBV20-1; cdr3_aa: CSAEQGTRRIDTQYF; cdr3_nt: TGCAGTGCCGAGCAGGGGACCCGCAGGATAGATACGCAGTATTTT
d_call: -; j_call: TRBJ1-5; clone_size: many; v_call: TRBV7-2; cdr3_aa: CASSLGGRDNQPQHF; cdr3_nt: TGTGCCAGCAGCTTAGGGGGAAGGGATAATCAGCCCCAGCATTTT
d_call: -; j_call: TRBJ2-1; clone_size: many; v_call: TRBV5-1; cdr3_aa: CASSLSRGDYEQFF; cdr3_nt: TGCGCCAGCAGCTTGAGTAGGGGGGACTATGAGCAGTTCTTC
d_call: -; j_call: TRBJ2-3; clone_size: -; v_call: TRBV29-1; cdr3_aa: CSANTDTQYF; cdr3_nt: TGCAGCGCCAACACAGATACGCAGTATTTT
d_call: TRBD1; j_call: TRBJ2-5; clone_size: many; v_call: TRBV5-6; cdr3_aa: CASSGDRVGETQYF; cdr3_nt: TGTGCCAGCAGCGGTGACAGGGTCGGAGAGACCCAGTACTTC
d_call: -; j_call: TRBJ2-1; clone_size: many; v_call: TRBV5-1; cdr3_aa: CASSLGPPGSNEQFF; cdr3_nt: TGCGCCAGCAGCTTGGGCCCCCCGGGGAGCAATGAGCAGTTCTTC
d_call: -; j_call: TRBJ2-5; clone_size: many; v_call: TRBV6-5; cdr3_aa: CASSYSTRKGEETQYF; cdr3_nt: TGTGCCAGCAGTTACTCTACGAGAAAAGGGGAAGAGACCCAGTACTTC
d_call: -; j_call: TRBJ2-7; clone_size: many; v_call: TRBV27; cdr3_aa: CASSFLGTYEQYF; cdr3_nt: TGTGCCAGCAGTTTCCTTGGAACCTACGAGCAGTACTTC
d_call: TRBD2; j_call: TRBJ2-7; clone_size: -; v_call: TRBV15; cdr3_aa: CATSRDRGGAYEQYF; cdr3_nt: TGTGCCACCAGCAGAGATCGGGGGGGAGCCTACGAGCAGTACTTC
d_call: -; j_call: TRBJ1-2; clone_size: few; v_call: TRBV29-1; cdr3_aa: CSVGGGRGRGYGYTF; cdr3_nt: TGCAGCGTTGGGGGGGGCAGGGGCCGAGGCTATGGCTACACCTTC
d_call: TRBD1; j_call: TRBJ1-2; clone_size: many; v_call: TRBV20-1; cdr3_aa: CSAKTGLAFNYGYTF; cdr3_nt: TGCAGTGCTAAGACAGGGCTTGCCTTTAACTATGGCTACACCTTC
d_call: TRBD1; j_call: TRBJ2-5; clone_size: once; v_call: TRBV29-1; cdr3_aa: CSAGTGSLQETQYF; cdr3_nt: TGCAGCGCTGGGACAGGGAGCCTGCAAGAGACCCAGTACTTC